This T cell receptor beta chain emerged from a study of cytomegalovirus exposure and HLA in healthy donors. Overall study findings and caveats: The majority of TCR sequences were rare, yet some public TCRs appeared in many donors. A list of approximately 150 TCR beta chains associated with cytomegalovirus was given. Roughly even sequencing depth across donors was the assumption behind the presence/absence analyses.

A word on this clone: Its antigen is undetermined.

The PCR employed 60 Vbeta primers together with 13 Jbeta primers. Original methodology: Unique TCR beta chains totaled about 73 million in a later count, with some 10 million of them shared. Data came from immunoSEQ multiplex PCR; TCRdb stores just in-frame clones and leaves some out. That table is the source of V, J and clone size, and D and trimming were worked out from the DNA. The data hold 150,000 to 200,000 clones, with about 75% observed a single time. CDR1 is SGHDN and CDR2 is FVKESK in the germline V gene. This CDR3 is built from 17 residues. Trimming at V came to 3 bases and at J to 5 bases, leaving 12 bases not matched to a gene.

The chain joins TRBV14 to TRBJ1-1; 10 bases line up with TRBD1. The sample comprised PBMCs. This TCR came from a man between 18 and 29 years old in good health and CMV-seropositive. DNA for the CDR3: TGTGCCAGCAGCCATCTTGGAAGGACAGGGGGGCGAACTGAAGCTTTCTTT. Its protein is CASSHLGRTGGRTEAFF.